This T cell receptor (beta chain) was profiled in a study of beta chain features in type 1 diabetes. General study findings and limits: Among all four CD4+ subsets, Type 1 diabetes patients had TCRB CDR3s that were moderately but significantly shorter. HLA effects on TCRB rearrangement stayed unresolved here. For patients, the naive, central memory and Treg TCRB repertoires appeared more alike than for healthy donors.

The CDR3 totals 14 residues. Unmatched junction bases numbered 9, after V lost 6 bases and J lost 5 bases. CDR1 SGHRS and CDR2 YFSETQ come from the germline V gene. This clone was counted between two and nine times. Antigen: not known. The authors took one heparinised blood draw, averaging roughly 120 mL, from each donor. Since all of the isolated RNA was reverse transcribed, expressed TCRB transcripts were what got sequenced. Using immunoSEQ multiplex PCR, the repertoire was profiled, and TCRdb retains in-frame clones only, with some absent. Among about 700,000 clones, around an eighth were seen once, and the ten largest hold approximately 0.02%.

This receptor was taken from a man between 18 and 35 years old with type 1 diabetes. The sample consisted of naive CD4+ T cells from blood. The V and J genes are TRBV5-1 and TRBJ2-5, with TRBD1 matching over 8 bases. CDR3 DNA sequence: TGCGCCAGCACACAGACAGGGGCCGTGGAGACCCAGTACTTC. Its translation is CASTQTGAVETQYF.